These 22 T cell receptor beta chains came from one sample sequenced in a study of T-cell memory formation after mild COVID-19. TCRdb passed the 5' RACE reads through MiXCR, listing each CDR3 protein once. The sample lists under 200,000 distinct CDR3 sequences; 10% to 15% were seen once. Material: PBMCs or a T cell subset sorted from them (not recorded which). The receptors stem from a man aged 18 to 30 who had mild COVID-19 (a few samples of this study predate the infection). Cell type and time point are not known.

For the CDR3, the DNA is TGCGCCAGCAGCTCCCGGGGACAGGGGGCAACCTACGAGCAGTACTTC. It encodes CASSSRGQGATYEQYF. V usage is TRBV5-1 and J usage is TRBJ2-7, with 12 bases that match TRBD1. Looked up from germline, CDR1 is SGHRS and CDR2 is YFSETQ. V lost 3 bases, J lost 2 bases, and 6 bases stayed unmatched. The CDR3 spans 16 residues.

CDR3 DNA sequence: TGTGCCAGCAGTTTAGCGAGACAAGCTTTCTTT. Translation: CASSLARQAFF. V gene TRBV12-3 or TRBV12-4 combines with J gene TRBJ1-1; D remains ambiguous. The CDR3 is made up of 11 amino acids. V dropped 0 bases and J dropped 9 bases, with 5 bases sitting between them.

This clonotype was seen many times. The genes are TRBV4-3 and TRBJ2-3; no definite D call. Germline V gene sequence: CDR1 LGHNA, CDR2 YSLEER. With 4 bases removed from V and 4 bases from J, the gap between germline ends came to 12 bases. This CDR3 has 14 residues. The CDR3 nucleotides are TGCGCCAGCAGCCCGGTAAGCCGGGCAGATACGCAGTATTTT. The encoded protein is CASSPVSRADTQYF.

This sequence joins TRBV4-2 and TRBJ2-7; tentative D call: TRBD1 (6 bases). This CDR3 comprises 12 residues. Germline loops: CDR1 LGHNA, CDR2 YNFKEQ. V was shortened by 3 bases and J by 5 bases, with 8 bases between the two germline ends. CDR3 in amino acids: CASSHQGHEQYF. CDR3 sequence (DNA): TGTGCCAGCAGCCACCAGGGGCACGAGCAGTACTTC.

This clonotype occurred a few times. The V call is TRBV20-1, the J call TRBJ2-7, with D possibly matching TRBD1 (5 bases). Germline assignment: CDR1 DFQATT and CDR2 SNEGSKA (reference sequence). CDR3 length equals 13 residues. The V gene lost 5 bases and the J gene lost 6 bases, with 17 bases spanning the gap. The CDR3 region has the DNA TGCAGTGCTCAGGGAAGTTTGAATTCCGAGCAGTACGTC. It is translated as CSAQGSLNSEQYV.

The table lists this clonotype with a few counts. The chain has TRBV24-1 and TRBJ2-2; no clear D gene. CDR1 KGHDR and CDR2 SFDVKD come from the germline V gene. The V and J ends lost 2 bases and 5 bases respectively, with 5 bases between them. This CDR3 has 13 amino acids. CDR3 in DNA: TGTGCCACCAGTGATTGGGCTACCGGGGAGCTGTTTTTT. Translating it yields CATSDWATGELFF.

The rearrangement uses TRBV24-1 and TRBJ2-1; TRBD2 aligns across 8 bases. V shed 4 bases and J 6 bases; nucleotides not matched to a gene: 10. The length of the CDR3 is 16 residues. CDR1 and CDR2 (germline): KGHDR, SFDVKD. In DNA form, the CDR3 reads TGTGCCACCAGTGACATGGACATCCGGGGGGGCAATGAGCAGTTCTTC. Protein sequence: CATSDMDIRGGNEQFF.

This clonotype appeared a few times. The chain combines TRBV5-1 with TRBJ2-1, with 10 bases identical to TRBD2. This CDR3 is 16 amino acids long. The ends lost 5 bases at V and 4 bases at J; junction bases unmatched: 9. Germline CDR1 reads SGHRS; CDR2 reads YFSETQ. The CDR3 bases are TGCGCCAGCAGTCCCGATACTAGCGGGGTGTACAATGAGCAGTTCTTC. Translated, it gives CASSPDTSGVYNEQFF.

The chain couples TRBV7-2 to TRBJ2-3; 15 bases agree with TRBD2. This CDR3 spans 16 amino acids. CDR1 and CDR2 from the germline V gene are SGHTA and FQGNSA. The V gene end was trimmed by 5 bases and the J gene end by 5 bases; junction bases not matched to a gene: 5. For the CDR3, the DNA is TGTGCCAGCAGCCTGCGGACTAGCGGGGGGGTAGATACGCAGTATTTT. As protein: CASSLRTSGGVDTQYF.

This clonotype was detected only a few times. The chain recombines TRBV28 with TRBJ2-4; TRBD2 is a possible D gene (5 bases). Trimming stripped 3 bases from V and 9 bases from J, with 15 bases between. The CDR3 contains 14 residues. Looked up from germline, CDR1 is MDHEN and CDR2 is SYDVKM. Here the CDR3 DNA reads TGTGCCAGCAGTTTGGTTGTCCCAGAGGGCATTCAGTACTTC. Translated, it gives CASSLVVPEGIQYF.

This clonotype came up a few times. The chain joins TRBV7-3 to TRBJ2-7, with 11 bases matching TRBD2. J was trimmed by 13 bases and V by 5 bases; bases with no gene match: 13. Germline loops: CDR1 SGHTA, CDR2 FQGTGA. This CDR3 region has 14 residues. The DNA for the CDR3 is TGTGCCAGCAGCCCCTGGGGGACTAGCGGCCCGGTTTACTTC. It encodes CASSPWGTSGPVYF.

The chain combines TRBV12-3 or TRBV12-4 with TRBJ2-6; D not certain. V was pared by 3 bases and J by 1 base, with 4 bases between. This CDR3 has 14 amino acids. CDR3 protein: CASSFESGANVLTF. The CDR3 DNA sequence: TGTGCCAGCAGTTTCGAATCTGGGGCCAACGTCCTGACTTTC.

Ten or more counts support this clonotype. The chain joins TRBV7-2 to TRBJ2-3, with unresolved D. The CDR3 is made up of 12 amino acids. Germline V gene lookup returns CDR1 SGHTA and CDR2 FQGNSA. The V end lost 4 bases, the J end lost 8 bases, and 10 bases lay between the germline ends. The CDR3, as DNA: TGTGCCAGCAGCTCATTCCTTGTTACGCAGTATTTT. It is translated as CASSSFLVTQYF. The full variable domain, completed using reference TRBV7-2 and TRBJ2-3, is GAGVSQSPSNKVTEKGKDVELRCDPISGHTALYWYRQSLGQGLEFLIYFQGNSAPDKSGLPSDRFSAERTGGSVSTLTIQRTQQEDSAVYLCASSSFLVTQYFGPGTRLTVL.

V is TRBV7-2 and J is TRBJ2-7; 7 bases are a match to TRBD2. CDR3 size: 15 residues. Germline loops: CDR1 SGHTA, CDR2 FQGNSA. With 3 bases clipped from V and 3 bases from J, the junction kept 8 bases outside the gene matches. The CDR3 DNA is TGTGCCAGCAGCTTGGCTCCGGGGGGTCACTACGAGCAGTACTTC. Translating it yields CASSLAPGGHYEQYF. Variable domain in full (rest from reference TRBV7-2 and TRBJ2-7): GAGVSQSPSNKVTEKGKDVELRCDPISGHTALYWYRQSLGQGLEFLIYFQGNSAPDKSGLPSDRFSAERTGGSVSTLTIQRTQQEDSAVYLCASSLAPGGHYEQYFGPGTRLTVT.

This clonotype was seen ten or more times. This sequence joins TRBV24-1 and TRBJ2-3, with D maybe TRBD2 (5 bases). Looked up from germline, CDR1 is KGHDR and CDR2 is SFDVKD. Trimming took 6 bases from V and 6 from J, leaving 6 bases between them. CDR3 length: 11 residues. The CDR3 here is CATSSSDTQYF. The CDR3 DNA is TGTGCCACCAGTTCTAGCGATACGCAGTATTTT.

The sample holds a few counts of this clonotype. The chain employs TRBV7-2 and TRBJ2-5; D unresolved. This CDR3 has 12 amino acids. Trimming took 2 bases from V and 3 from J, leaving 4 bases between them. CDR1 is SGHTA and CDR2 is FQGNSA in the germline V gene. Written as DNA, the CDR3 is TGTGCCAGCAGCTTAAGGGAAGAGACCCAGTACTTC. As protein: CASSLREETQYF.

This chain links TRBV6-6 with TRBJ1-6; 9 positions agree with TRBD1. The CDR3 length is 15 residues. V shed 5 bases, J shed 9 bases, and the junction held 8 bases outside the gene matches. CDR1 and CDR2 from the germline V gene are MNHNY and SVGAGI (reference sequence). The CDR3 reads CASSRTGDNSSPLHF. DNA for the CDR3: TGTGCCAGCAGTAGGACAGGGGATAATTCTTCACCCCTCCACTTT.

This clonotype was counted between two and nine times. V usage is TRBV18 and J usage is TRBJ2-5; D ambiguous. Per germline, CDR1 KGHSH and CDR2 LQKENI. Trimming cost V 1 base and J 4 bases, with 10 bases left between them. The length of the CDR3 is 14 residues. The CDR3 DNA is TGTGCCAGCTCACCACAGGCCCCGGGAGAGACCCAGTACTTC. Translation: CASSPQAPGETQYF.

The chain couples TRBV7-3 to TRBJ2-3; TRBD2 agrees at 9 bases. V shed 5 bases, J shed 8 bases, and the junction held 14 bases outside the gene matches. Germline V gene sequence: CDR1 SGHTA, CDR2 FQGTGA. This CDR3 contains 16 residues. The CDR3 sequence is CASSPQEAGGYSTQYF. The DNA of the CDR3 is TGTGCCAGCAGCCCCCAGGAAGCGGGGGGTTATAGTACGCAGTATTTT.

The gene calls are TRBV28 and TRBJ2-7; 12 nucleotides match TRBD1. Germline-derived CDR1 and CDR2 are MDHEN and SYDVKM. The length of the CDR3 is 15 residues. With V trimmed by 2 bases and J by 4 bases, 3 bases remained unmatched. The CDR3 reads CASSLPGQGAYEQYV. The DNA of the CDR3 is TGTGCCAGCAGTTTACCGGGACAGGGGGCGTACGAGCAGTACGTC.

This clonotype has only a few counts. The rearrangement links TRBV6-2 or TRBV6-3 to TRBJ2-3, with TRBD2 identical over 10 bases. CDR1 is MNHEY and CDR2 is SVGEGT in the germline V gene. The CDR3 length is 16 residues. Losses at the gene ends were 2 bases for V and 0 bases for J; bases not matched to a gene: 2. CDR3 residues: CASSYRGLASTDTQYF. The CDR3 nucleotides are TGTGCCAGCAGTTACCGGGGACTAGCGAGCACAGATACGCAGTATTTT.

V gene TRBV5-1 combines with J gene TRBJ2-3; possible D gene TRBD2, 5 bases. Deletions cut 2 bases from V and 3 bases from J, with 22 bases between. Looked up from germline, CDR1 is SGHRS and CDR2 is YFSETQ. This CDR3 comprises 18 residues. The CDR3 spells CASSFDVRQRRGTDTQYF. The CDR3 DNA reads as TGCGCCAGCAGCTTCGACGTGAGGCAACGGAGAGGGACAGATACGCAGTATTTT.